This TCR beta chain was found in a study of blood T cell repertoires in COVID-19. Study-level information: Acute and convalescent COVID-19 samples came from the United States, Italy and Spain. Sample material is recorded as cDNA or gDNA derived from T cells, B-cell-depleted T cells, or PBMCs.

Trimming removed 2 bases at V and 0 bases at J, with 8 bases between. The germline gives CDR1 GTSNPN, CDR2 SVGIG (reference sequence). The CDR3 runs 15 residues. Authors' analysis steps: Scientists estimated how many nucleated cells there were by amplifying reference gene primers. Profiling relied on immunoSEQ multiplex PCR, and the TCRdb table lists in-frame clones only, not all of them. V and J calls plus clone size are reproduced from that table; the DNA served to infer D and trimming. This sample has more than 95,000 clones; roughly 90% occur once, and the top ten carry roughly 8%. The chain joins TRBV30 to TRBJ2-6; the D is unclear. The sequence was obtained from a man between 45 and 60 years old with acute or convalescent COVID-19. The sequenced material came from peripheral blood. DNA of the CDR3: TGTGCCTGGAGTCTACGCGGCTCTGGGGCCAACGTCCTGACTTTC. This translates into CAWSLRGSGANVLTF.